The 25 T cell receptor beta chains listed next were all sequenced from one sample in a study of T cells after yellow fever vaccination. TCRdb reanalysed the 5' RACE reads using MiXCR and keeps one entry per CDR3 protein. The sample yields 200,000 to 300,000 distinct CDR3 sequences, roughly 6.8% seen once. The specimen comprised CD4+ T cells sorted from PBMCs, sampled on the day of the yellow fever booster vaccination. The receptors here all came from a young man who received the YFV17D yellow fever vaccine.

The V gene is TRBV28, the J gene TRBJ2-5; TRBD1 matches at 7 bases. Germline CDR1 and CDR2: MDHEN and SYDVKM. The CDR3 has 14 amino acids. Trimming at V came to 7 bases and at J to 8 bases, leaving 13 bases not matched to a gene. CDR3 region: CASTPPGQRRTQYF. CDR3 bases: TGTGCCAGCACCCCTCCGGGACAGCGTAGAACCCAGTACTTC.

This clonotype was observed a few times. The J gene is TRBJ2-2, the V gene TRBV19; 8 bases align to TRBD2. V shed 5 bases, J shed 0 bases, and the junction held 11 bases outside the gene matches. The CDR3 covers 18 residues. Germline assignment: CDR1 LNHDA and CDR2 SQIVND (reference sequence). The CDR3 spells CASSFLAGIRSNTGELFF. CDR3 DNA sequence: TGTGCCAGTAGTTTCCTAGCGGGCATCAGATCGAACACCGGGGAGCTGTTTTTT.

This clonotype appeared many times. The J gene is TRBJ2-3, the V gene TRBV7-2, with D possibly matching TRBD2 (5 bases). Per the germline V gene, CDR1 is SGHTA and CDR2 is FQGNSA. The V and J ends lost 0 bases and 1 base respectively, with 11 bases between them. The CDR3 sequence is 16 residues long. The CDR3 bases are TGTGCCAGCAGCTTAGCGTCTACCGGGGGCACAGATACGCAGTATTTT. This encodes CASSLASTGGTDTQYF.

This clonotype was counted only a few times. V is TRBV10-3 and J is TRBJ2-1; 10 bases line up with TRBD2. V dropped 7 bases and J dropped 8; count of bases not matched to a gene: 5. Germline CDR1 ENHRY, CDR2 SYGVKD. The CDR3 totals 13 residues. CDR3 region: CAITETSGHEQFF. The CDR3 region has the DNA TGTGCCATCACGGAGACTAGCGGGCATGAGCAGTTCTTC.

The chain carries TRBV5-6 and TRBJ2-1; no reliable D call. The CDR3 covers 11 residues. Germline CDR1 and CDR2: SGHDT and YYEEEE. The V end was cut by 4 bases, the J end by 5 bases, with 4 bases between. CDR3 protein: CASSRDNEQFF. CDR3 nucleotides: TGTGCCAGCAGCCGGGACAATGAGCAGTTCTTC.

A few counts support this clonotype. The gene calls are TRBV2 and TRBJ2-7; 13 bases are shared with TRBD2. CDR1 and CDR2 (germline): SNHLY, FYNNEI. The length of the CDR3 is 14 residues. Trimming took 7 bases from V and 3 from J; bases not matched to a gene: 3. The CDR3 DNA reads as TGTGCCAGCAAAGGGACTAGCGGGATCTACGAGCAGTACTTC. It is translated as CASKGTSGIYEQYF. The full variable domain, rest sourced from reference TRBV2 and TRBJ2-7, is EPEVTQTPSHQVTQMGQEVILRCVPISNHLYFYWYRQILGQKVEFLVSFYNNEISEKSEIFDDQFSVERPDGSNFTLKIRSTKLEDSAMYFCASKGTSGIYEQYFGPGTRLTVT.

This chain joins TRBV6-1 and TRBJ2-1; the D gene is possibly TRBD2 (6 bases). The CDR3 loop spans 13 amino acids. V was pared by 4 bases and J by 6 bases, with 10 bases between. In germline, CDR1 is MNHNS, CDR2 SASEGT. CDR3 sequence reads: CASSAEGPNEQFF. The CDR3 coding sequence is TGTGCCAGCAGTGCGGAGGGCCCCAATGAGCAGTTCTTC.

The V and J genes are TRBV2 and TRBJ2-3, with 13 nucleotides matching TRBD2. Germline assignment: CDR1 SNHLY and CDR2 FYNNEI. The CDR3 has 18 residues. CDR3 protein: CTCSSWVRLAGGSDTQYF. The DNA of the CDR3 is TGTACCTGCAGTTCCTGGGTCCGACTAGCGGGAGGATCAGATACGCAGTATTTT.

The chain combines TRBV5-6 with TRBJ2-6, with D unresolved. V dropped 6 bases and J dropped 0 bases, with 10 bases sitting between them. CDR1 SGHDT and CDR2 YYEEEE come from the germline V gene. The CDR3 spans 15 residues. In DNA, the CDR3 is TGTGCCAGCACGGAACTACGCTCTGGGGCCAACGTCCTGACTTTC. Translated: CASTELRSGANVLTF.

This clonotype has a handful of counts. The rearrangement uses TRBV2 and TRBJ2-7; 8 bases match TRBD2. This CDR3 region has 13 residues. The J segment lost 7 bases and the V segment lost 6 bases, leaving 8 bases of the junction unmatched. CDR1 is SNHLY, CDR2 FYNNEI, per germline. CDR3 in amino acids: CASRLGPGGEQYF. The CDR3 region has the DNA TGTGCCAGCAGGCTGGGTCCGGGAGGGGAGCAGTACTTC.

This clonotype has ten or more counts. This chain links TRBV11-1 with TRBJ2-6, with no clear D. Germline lookup yields CDR1 SGHAT and CDR2 FQDESV (reference sequence). This CDR3 region has 19 residues. V was clipped by 0 bases and J by 0 bases, with 15 bases between them. CDR3 DNA: TGTGCCAGCAGCTTAGCGCGAGGTAAAACCTCCTCTGGGGCCAACGTCCTGACTTTC. Amino acids: CASSLARGKTSSGANVLTF.

This clonotype was counted a few times. The V and J genes are TRBV25-1 and TRBJ1-2; D uncertain. This CDR3 is 11 amino acids long. Germline CDR1 MGHDK, CDR2 SYGVNS. Trimming pared 4 bases from V and 4 bases from J, leaving 4 bases between. CDR3 sequence: CASSVAYGYTF. The CDR3, as DNA: TGTGCCAGCAGTGTGGCCTATGGCTACACCTTC.

This clonotype came up a few times. This rearrangement joins TRBV30 to TRBJ2-6; 7 nucleotides line up with TRBD1. This CDR3 has 18 residues. CDR1 and CDR2 (germline): GTSNPN, SVGIG (reference sequence). V trimming: 4 bases; J trimming: 3 bases; junction bases outside the gene matches: 15. Written as DNA, the CDR3 is TGTGCCTGGAAAAGAAGAAACAGGGGAGCAAGTGGGGCCAACGTCCTGACTTTC. Amino acid sequence: CAWKRRNRGASGANVLTF.

This chain links TRBV20-1 with TRBJ2-1; D may be TRBD2 (6 bases). The CDR3 loop spans 15 amino acids. Germline V CDR1 and CDR2: DFQATT, SNEGSKA (reference sequence). V was clipped by 3 bases and J by 1 base, with 13 bases between them. CDR3 sequence: CSAREWAGSYNEQFF. Written as DNA, the CDR3 is TGCAGTGCTAGGGAATGGGCGGGATCCTACAATGAGCAGTTCTTC.

In its sample, this clonotype was seen a few times. The chain employs TRBV11-2 and TRBJ2-7; D is uncertain. V was trimmed by 1 base and J by 0 bases, leaving 10 bases between them. CDR3 size: 15 residues. From germline, CDR1 is SGHAT and CDR2 FQNNGV. In DNA, the CDR3 is TGTGCCAGCAGCTTAGTCCCCAGCAGCTCCTACGAGCAGTACTTC. This codes for CASSLVPSSSYEQYF.

This clonotype appeared many times. The chain has TRBV5-1 and TRBJ1-3; no reliable D call. V lost 5 bases and J 0 bases, leaving 9 bases between the germline ends. CDR3 length: 14 residues. Germline V CDR1 and CDR2: SGHRS, YFSETQ. The CDR3 sequence: CASRWEFSGNTIYF. CDR3 coding DNA: TGCGCCAGCAGATGGGAATTCTCTGGAAACACCATATATTTT. Full variable domain (outside the CDR3, taken from reference TRBV5-1 and TRBJ1-3): KAGVTQTPRYLIKTRGQQVTLSCSPISGHRSVSWYQQTPGQGLQFLFEYFSETQRNKGNFPGRFSGRQFSNSRSEMNVSTLELGDSALYLCASRWEFSGNTIYFGEGSWLTVV.

The rearrangement links TRBV7-9 to TRBJ2-1, with D perhaps TRBD2 (6 bases). Trimming stripped 5 bases from V and 7 bases from J, with 12 bases between. The CDR3 spans 13 residues. Per germline, CDR1 SEHNR and CDR2 FQNEAQ (reference sequence). CDR3 bases: TGTGCCAGCAGCGAGAGGAGGGGAAATGAGCAGTTCTTC. This sequence encodes CASSERRGNEQFF.

The chain carries TRBV2 and TRBJ2-2, with a tentative D call TRBD2 (6 bases). CDR1 is SNHLY and CDR2 is FYNNEI in the germline V gene. CDR3 length: 15 amino acids. With 6 bases removed from V and 2 bases from J, the gap between germline ends came to 13 bases. The CDR3 region is CASRRMTSNTGELFF. The CDR3 DNA sequence: TGTGCCAGCAGACGCATGACTAGTAACACCGGGGAGCTGTTTTTT.

This clonotype was seen at least ten times. This CDR3 is CASSLRTAYEQYF. The CDR3 DNA is TGTGCCAGCAGCTTACGGACCGCCTACGAGCAGTACTTC. The chain couples TRBV7-6 to TRBJ2-7; no firm D call. Germline CDR1 reads SGHVS; CDR2 reads FNYEAQ. The CDR3 has 13 residues. V gave up 2 bases and J gave up 2 bases, with 7 bases separating them.

The chain links TRBV12-3 or TRBV12-4 to TRBJ1-2; TRBD1 matches at 8 bases. V lost 1 base to trimming and J lost 12 bases; unmatched junction nucleotides: 4. The CDR3 is made up of 12 amino acids. The CDR3 DNA reads TGTGCCAGCAGTTTAGGGCCAGGGGGCAACACCTTC. The encoded protein is CASSLGPGGNTF.

This clonotype showed up just a few times. V and J are TRBV5-4 and TRBJ1-2; tentatively, D is TRBD1 (6 bases). Trimming stripped 0 bases from V and 3 bases from J, with 9 bases between. The length of the CDR3 is 14 residues. Per germline, CDR1 SGHNT and CDR2 YYREEE (reference sequence). The CDR3 spells CASSLEQGDYGYTF. CDR3 coding DNA: TGTGCCAGCAGCTTGGAACAGGGAGACTATGGCTACACCTTC.

The CDR3, as DNA: TGTGCCAGCAGTTACGGGGGCTTTGAAGCTTTCTTT. Its protein is CASSYGGFEAFF. The chain uses TRBV6-5 and TRBJ1-1; weak D call: TRBD1 (6 bases). Germline loops: CDR1 MNHEY, CDR2 SVGAGI. The CDR3 runs to 12 residues. The ends were cut back, 2 bases at V and 7 bases at J, with 8 bases in the middle.

This clonotype was seen only a few times. V is TRBV5-1 and J is TRBJ2-2; D gene ambiguous. The ends were cut back, 1 base at V and 4 bases at J, with 5 bases in the middle. Germline V gene lookup returns CDR1 SGHRS and CDR2 YFSETQ. The CDR3 runs 13 residues. CDR3 nucleotides: TGCGCCAGCAGCTTGTTTGGCACCGGGGAGCTGTTTTTT. This gives the protein CASSLFGTGELFF.

This clonotype occurred many times. The gene calls are TRBV4-3 and TRBJ2-3, with D unclear. The CDR3 is 15 amino acids. The V and J ends lost 4 bases and 0 bases respectively, with 11 bases between them. Germline CDR1 reads LGHNA; CDR2 reads YSLEER. The CDR3 DNA reads as TGCGCCAGCAGCCTACAGCACACTAGCACAGATACGCAGTATTTT. Residues: CASSLQHTSTDTQYF.

This clonotype was seen a handful of times. This sequence joins TRBV20-1 and TRBJ2-3; 7 nucleotides match TRBD1. The ends lost 5 bases at V and 4 bases at J; junction bases unmatched: 15. CDR3 size: 16 residues. Germline V gene sequence: CDR1 DFQATT, CDR2 SNEGSKA (reference sequence). In DNA, the CDR3 is TGCAGTGCTCCAGAAAACAGGGGATCTCTGCCAGATACGCAGTATTTT. This codes for CSAPENRGSLPDTQYF.